The 25 T cell receptor beta chains presented below share a single source sample, sequenced in a study of OX40 agonist ivuxolimab in advanced cancers. Measured with immunoSEQ multiplex PCR; TCRdb has only the in-frame clones, and not every one. The repertoire holds approximately 57,000 clones, with 83% as singletons. The material was CD4+ or CD8+ T cells sorted from blood, obtained in a trial of the OX40 agonist ivuxolimab. Source of these receptors: an adult with an advanced solid tumor such as melanoma, head and neck, liver or kidney cancer.

CDR3 sequence: CASSTDRVTYNEQFF. CDR3 DNA sequence: TGTGCCAGCTCAACCGACAGGGTTACCTACAATGAGCAGTTCTTC. The chain links TRBV18 to TRBJ2-1; 7 bases are shared with TRBD1. Trimming cost V 5 bases and J 2 bases; bases outside gene matches: 6. Germline V gene data show CDR1 as KGHSH and CDR2 as LQKENI. This CDR3 spans 15 amino acids.

This chain joins TRBV19 and TRBJ2-7; 9 bases map to TRBD2. The trim removed 5 bases at V and 3 bases at J, leaving 14 bases unmatched. Germline lookup yields CDR1 LNHDA and CDR2 SQIVND (reference sequence). CDR3 length: 17 residues. The CDR3 reads CASSAGGAGTEVYEQYF. The CDR3 nucleotides read TGTGCCAGTAGTGCGGGGGGGGCCGGGACAGAGGTCTACGAGCAGTACTTC.

V usage is TRBV7-9 and J usage is TRBJ2-3, with unresolved D. Germline loops: CDR1 SEHNR, CDR2 FQNEAQ (reference sequence). Deletions cut 5 bases from V and 5 bases from J, with 5 bases between. This CDR3 region has 11 residues. Written as DNA, the CDR3 is TGTGCCAGCAGCGAAGTAGATACGCAGTATTTT. It is translated as CASSEVDTQYF.

The CDR3 DNA is TGCGCCAGCAGCTTGTACCACTCTGGCAATGAGCAGTTCTTC. It is translated as CASSLYHSGNEQFF. J is TRBJ2-1 and V is TRBV5-1; no firm D call. This CDR3 has 14 amino acids. V gave up 1 base and J gave up 6 bases, with 11 bases separating them. CDR1 is SGHRS, CDR2 YFSETQ, per germline. Combining the CDR3 with reference TRBV5-1 and TRBJ2-1 gives the whole variable domain KAGVTQTPRYLIKTRGQQVTLSCSPISGHRSVSWYQQTPGQGLQFLFEYFSETQRNKGNFPGRFSGRQFSNSRSEMNVSTLELGDSALYLCASSLYHSGNEQFFGPGTRLTVL.

The chain uses TRBV5-1 and TRBJ1-1; the D is unclear. The V end was cut by 0 bases, the J end by 5 bases, with 5 bases between. CDR1 SGHRS and CDR2 YFSETQ come from the germline V gene. This CDR3 has 12 residues. Here the CDR3 reads CASSLVGTEAFF. CDR3 nucleotide sequence: TGCGCCAGCAGCTTGGTAGGGACTGAAGCTTTCTTT.

This clone is a singleton in its sample. The V call is TRBV5-1, the J call TRBJ1-4, with D possibly matching TRBD1 (6 bases). Germline loops: CDR1 SGHRS, CDR2 YFSETQ. Trimming stripped 1 base from V and 4 bases from J, with 11 bases between. This CDR3 is built from 15 residues. CDR3 in DNA: TGCGCCAGCAGCTTGACCCCAGGGGTTAATGAAAAACTGTTTTTT. Translated: CASSLTPGVNEKLFF.

This rearrangement joins TRBV6-5 to TRBJ1-3; TRBD1 is a possible D gene (6 bases). Germline CDR1 reads MNHEY; CDR2 reads SVGAGI. The CDR3 runs to 15 residues. V lost 4 bases and J 0 bases, leaving 10 bases between the germline ends. This CDR3 reads CASSLDSRSGNTIYF. In nucleotides, the CDR3 is TGTGCCAGCAGTTTGGACAGCCGCTCTGGAAACACCATATATTTT.

This clone occurred once. The V gene is TRBV5-6, the J gene TRBJ1-1; 8 nucleotides match TRBD1. This CDR3 has 16 residues. In germline, CDR1 is SGHDT, CDR2 YYEEEE. Germline trimming cut 4 bases from V and 4 bases from J; bases unmatched to any gene: 12. CDR3 protein: CASSRWQGATGTEAFF. The DNA of the CDR3 is TGTGCCAGCAGCCGCTGGCAGGGGGCTACGGGCACTGAAGCTTTCTTT.

The genes are TRBV5-1 and TRBJ2-3; 8 bases agree with TRBD2. Germline trimming cut 1 base from V and 5 bases from J; bases unmatched to any gene: 9. Germline V CDR1 and CDR2: SGHRS, YFSETQ. The CDR3 is 16 amino acids. The CDR3 loop reads CASSLHSGGPGDTQYF. In DNA, the CDR3 is TGCGCCAGCAGCTTGCATTCGGGAGGGCCGGGAGATACGCAGTATTTT.

The gene calls are TRBV19 and TRBJ1-1, with TRBD1 identical over 10 bases. CDR1 LNHDA and CDR2 SQIVND come from the germline V gene (reference sequence). The CDR3 has 15 amino acids. Trimming took 5 bases from V and 1 from J; bases not matched to a gene: 4. The CDR3 sequence: CASSGWDRGNTEAFF. DNA of the CDR3: TGTGCCAGTAGTGGGTGGGACAGGGGGAACACTGAAGCTTTCTTT.

V and J are TRBV28 and TRBJ2-7, with TRBD1 matching 9 bases. From germline, CDR1 is MDHEN and CDR2 SYDVKM. This CDR3 has 16 amino acids. After removal of 6 bases from V and 2 bases from J, the junction contained 11 bases not matched to a gene. The CDR3 spells CASSLIPGQGAYEQYF. CDR3 bases: TGTGCCAGCAGCCTTATTCCGGGACAGGGCGCCTACGAGCAGTACTTC.

This clone is classed as medium-sized. The chain joins TRBV5-4 to TRBJ2-5; a weak D match, TRBD2 (5 bases). Between the trimmed V and J ends, which lost 4 bases and 5 bases, there was a span of 15 bases. CDR1 SGHNT and CDR2 YYREEE come from the germline V gene (reference sequence). This CDR3 region has 14 residues. As DNA, the CDR3 is TGTGCCAGCAGCCGGATGGGAGTGGGGGAGACCCAGTACTTC. Protein sequence: CASSRMGVGETQYF.

The rearrangement uses TRBV6-1 and TRBJ2-7; no clear D gene. Germline V gene lookup returns CDR1 MNHNS and CDR2 SASEGT. This CDR3 region has 14 residues. V was pared by 7 bases and J by 2 bases, with 15 bases between. The CDR3 loop reads CASNTGYGPYEQYF. The CDR3 nucleotides read TGTGCCAGCAATACGGGTTACGGCCCCTACGAGCAGTACTTC.

The chain employs TRBV5-4 and TRBJ2-3; weak D call: TRBD1 (5 bases). The CDR3 runs to 14 residues. The germline V gene encodes CDR1 SGHNT and CDR2 YYREEE (reference sequence). The V and J ends lost 0 bases and 7 bases respectively, with 12 bases between them. The CDR3, as DNA: TGTGCCAGCAGCTTGGCTGGGGCGAGGAATACGCAGTATTTT. This sequence encodes CASSLAGARNTQYF.

This clone was seen only once. Other DNA sequences from this sample encode an identical CDR3 as well. The chain employs TRBV18 and TRBJ1-4; perhaps TRBD1 as D (6 bases). Germline V lookup: CDR1 KGHSH, CDR2 LQKENI. The CDR3 spans 13 residues. Between the trimmed V and J ends, which lost 3 bases and 5 bases, there was a span of 7 bases. The CDR3 DNA reads TGTGCCAGCTCACCCGGACAGAATGAAAAACTGTTTTTT. Encoded protein: CASSPGQNEKLFF.

The V and J genes are TRBV29-1 and TRBJ1-2, with TRBD1 as a possible D gene (6 bases). Germline CDR1 SQVTM, CDR2 ANQGSEA. The CDR3 contains 14 residues. V dropped 6 bases and J dropped 4 bases, with 18 bases sitting between them. The CDR3 protein is CSVAFSARGYGYTF. Written as DNA, the CDR3 is TGCAGCGTGGCCTTTTCTGCCAGGGGCTATGGCTACACCTTC.

The gene calls are TRBV28 and TRBJ2-7; D is unclear. Per the germline V gene, CDR1 is MDHEN and CDR2 is SYDVKM. Deletions cut 9 bases from V and 2 bases from J, with 11 bases between. CDR3 length equals 12 residues. The CDR3 DNA reads as TGTGCCAGTTGGTCGCCAACCTACGAGCAGTACTTC. As protein: CASWSPTYEQYF. Combining the CDR3 with reference TRBV28 and TRBJ2-7 gives the whole variable domain DVKVTQSSRYLVKRTGEKVFLECVQDMDHENMFWYRQDPGLGLRLIYFSYDVKMKEKGDIPEGYSVSREKKERFSLILESASTNQTSMYLCASWSPTYEQYFGPGTRLTVT.

The chain carries TRBV20-1 and TRBJ2-7; no definite D call. V was cut by 3 bases and J by 2 bases, with 5 bases left in between. The CDR3 sequence is 11 residues long. The germline gives CDR1 DFQATT, CDR2 SNEGSKA (reference sequence). As DNA, the CDR3 is TGCAGTGCTAGGCTAACCTACGAGCAGTACTTC. Amino acids: CSARLTYEQYF.

This chain uses TRBV2 with TRBJ2-2, with D possibly matching TRBD2 (6 bases). The germline gives CDR1 SNHLY, CDR2 FYNNEI. Trimming pared 8 bases from V and 0 bases from J, leaving 13 bases between. This CDR3 is 15 amino acids long. This chain's CDR3 is CASFGRLSNTGELFF. The CDR3 nucleotides are TGTGCCAGCTTCGGGAGACTTTCGAACACCGGGGAGCTGTTTTTT.

The chain recombines TRBV5-6 with TRBJ2-7; D remains unclear. CDR3 length: 14 amino acids. Germline assignment: CDR1 SGHDT and CDR2 YYEEEE. Between the trimmed V and J ends, which lost 2 bases and 4 bases, there was a span of 13 bases. In DNA, the CDR3 is TGTGCCAGCAGCTTTATTGAAGGGAAGTACGAGCAGTACTTC. Its translation is CASSFIEGKYEQYF.

Here the CDR3 DNA reads TGCAGCGTTGGAAATCGGATGAACACTGAAGCTTTCTTT. Its translation is CSVGNRMNTEAFF. The chain couples TRBV29-1 to TRBJ1-1; unclear D gene. The V end was cut by 4 bases, the J end by 0 bases, with 9 bases between. This CDR3 region has 13 residues. Germline loops: CDR1 SQVTM, CDR2 ANQGSEA.

The rearrangement links TRBV7-2 to TRBJ2-3; 9 nucleotides line up with TRBD2. CDR3 length equals 15 residues. CDR1 and CDR2 (germline): SGHTA, FQGNSA. Trimming took 8 bases from V and 5 from J; bases not matched to a gene: 11. The CDR3 protein is CASSPGGSGRDTQYF. CDR3 sequence (DNA): TGTGCCAGCTCGCCGGGGGGTAGCGGGAGAGATACGCAGTATTTT. The full variable domain, rest sourced from reference TRBV7-2 and TRBJ2-3, is GAGVSQSPSNKVTEKGKDVELRCDPISGHTALYWYRQSLGQGLEFLIYFQGNSAPDKSGLPSDRFSAERTGGSVSTLTIQRTQQEDSAVYLCASSPGGSGRDTQYFGPGTRLTVL.

This clone was seen a few times. This chain links TRBV7-8 with TRBJ1-2; D is undetermined. The CDR3 extends over 16 amino acids. V lost 3 bases, J lost 4 bases, and 18 bases lay in between. CDR1 is SGHVS, CDR2 FQNEAQ, per germline. In DNA form, the CDR3 reads TGTGCCAGCAGCTTGTCGGCGGGCCCCGGGGTCTATGGCTACACCTTC. Translation: CASSLSAGPGVYGYTF.

This chain uses TRBV9 with TRBJ1-5, with D maybe TRBD1 (6 bases). CDR1 SGDLS and CDR2 YYNGEE come from the germline V gene. The CDR3 sequence is 13 residues long. V dropped 3 bases and J dropped 5 bases, with 9 bases sitting between them. CDR3 nucleotides: TGTGCCAGCAGCGCACAGGGTGATCAGCCCCAGCATTTT. Protein sequence: CASSAQGDQPQHF.

The V gene is TRBV4-2, the J gene TRBJ2-7, with 12 bases fitting TRBD2. Germline CDR1 is LGHNA and CDR2 is YNFKEQ. The CDR3 sequence is 14 residues long. V dropped 0 bases and J dropped 10; count of bases not matched to a gene: 4. DNA for the CDR3: TGTGCCAGCAGCCAAGATTGGACTAGCGGGGTTCAGTACTTC. Its protein is CASSQDWTSGVQYF.